This is a list of T cell receptor beta chains from one sample in a study of shared clonotypes between healthy human individuals. Measured with immunoSEQ multiplex PCR; TCRdb has only the in-frame clones, and not every one. Altogether some 2.1 million clones are present, just under 95% being singletons, with the ten largest covering approximately 1.7%. The sequenced sample was naive CD8+ T cells from PBMCs. These receptors were obtained from a man in his late teens or twenties in good health. Some clones in this sample may be carry-over from other donors' samples. CDR3s include the opening cysteine and the closing phenylalanine or tryptophan. Each record gives: CDR3 length, D gene, V gene, clone size, CDR3 protein. D genes are given only for firm matches. Clone size is given for some rows only: seen once, a few or many times, or a class if the clone is expanded.

16,TRBD1,TRBV27,few,CASSAPRDRGEQPQHF
13,TRBD1,TRBV6-5,-,CASSTGQGNEQYF
12,TRBD1,TRBV2,-,CASSSGTESHTF
15,-,TRBV4-1,-,CASSQGASTNEKLFF
16,TRBD2,TRBV27,-,CASSSTLLRETDTQYF
16,-,TRBV19,few,CGTGTTGWDLNTEAFF
16,-,TRBV13,-,CASSGRVGVDYNEQFF
15,-,TRBV4-3,-,CASSHSGTYPYEQYF
18,TRBD1,TRBV6-4,-,CASSYRGRPSTCLYEQYF
16,TRBD2,TRBV13,-,CASSLGAGGPEETQYF
14,-,TRBV6-5,-,CASGLDSYNQPQHF
14,TRBD1,TRBV29-1,-,CSVQQGLVLETQYF
14,TRBD1,TRBV28,-,CASSLTGVWYEQYF
14,TRBD1,TRBV5-6,-,CASSLAGTGYEQFF
18,-,TRBV11-1,-,CASSLLGGREWSYNEQFF
15,TRBD1,TRBV6-5,-,CASSLRGTGGDEQYF
14,TRBD1,TRBV5-4,few,CASSPGTGNYGYTF
15,-,TRBV10-2,-,CASSESLQGTYEQYF
15,TRBD1,TRBV5-1,-,CASSLSDRGDTEAFF
14,TRBD2,TRBV7-9,-,CASSFPGGDYEQFF
14,TRBD1,TRBV9,once,CASSQGAGIETQYF
12,-,TRBV11-3,-,CASSRSTDTQYF
15,-,TRBV4-1,-,CASSQVWGVSNEQYF
15,TRBD2,TRBV11-2,-,CASSDSGITPYEQYF
13,-,TRBV18,few,CASSPPGEYGYTF
17,-,TRBV11-2,-,CASSLWGAGPSGNTIYF
16,TRBD2,TRBV14,-,CASSRLAGASYNEQFF
15,-,TRBV7-3,-,CASSLSGDLYNEQFF
15,-,TRBV5-1,-,CASSSGPVTNYEQYF
15,-,TRBV10-3,-,CAISESNGLALTQYF
13,-,TRBV19,-,CASSIGGSREQYF
16,-,TRBV5-1,-,CASSWGREGNAYEQYF
14,TRBD1,TRBV7-9,-,CATDDRDSYNEQFF
15,TRBD2,TRBV19,-,CASSISAGGADTQYF
16,TRBD1,TRBV6-4,-,CASSRTGTASYNEQFF
17,-,TRBV4-1,-,CASSREEITASNEKLFF